This is a list of T cell receptor beta chains from one sample in a study of T cell changes during pregnancy in multiple sclerosis. Sequenced by immunoSEQ multiplex PCR; TCRdb stores in-frame clones only, minus some. The sample shows about 40,000 clones, about nine tenths of them seen only once. The sequenced sample was CD4+ T cells from peripheral blood mononuclear cells, obtained in the third trimester of pregnancy. These receptors were collected from a female donor with multiple sclerosis, enrolled in a pregnancy study. CDR3s include the opening cysteine and the closing phenylalanine or tryptophan. The D gene is left open where the match is weak. The listing skips clone size in some rows; elsewhere it reads once, few, many or a size class.

clone_size: .
j_call: TRBJ2-5
v_call: TRBV25-1
d_call: .
cdr3_aa: CASSLIGDTQETQYF
cdr3_nt: TGTGCCAGCAGCCTAATAGGGGATACACAGGAGACCCAGTACTTC

clone_size: .
j_call: TRBJ2-5
v_call: TRBV15
d_call: .
cdr3_aa: CATSRDLPQETQYF
cdr3_nt: TGTGCCACCAGCAGAGATCTTCCCCAGGAGACCCAGTACTTC

clone_size: .
j_call: TRBJ1-4
v_call: TRBV7-8
d_call: TRBD1
cdr3_aa: CASSLEQGWEKLFF
cdr3_nt: TGTGCCAGCAGCTTAGAACAGGGGTGGGAAAAACTGTTTTTT

clone_size: .
j_call: TRBJ1-2
v_call: TRBV4-2
d_call: TRBD1
cdr3_aa: CASSQESGGLSGYTF
cdr3_nt: TGTGCCAGCAGCCAAGAGTCAGGGGGCCTGTCTGGCTACACCTTC

clone_size: .
j_call: TRBJ1-1
v_call: TRBV7-8
d_call: TRBD1
cdr3_aa: CASSPRDRANTEAFF
cdr3_nt: TGTGCCAGCAGCCCTCGTGACAGGGCGAACACTGAAGCTTTCTTT

clone_size: .
j_call: TRBJ1-2
v_call: TRBV19
d_call: .
cdr3_aa: CASSIRGQSYGYTF
cdr3_nt: TGTGCCAGTAGTATAAGAGGGCAGTCCTATGGCTACACCTTC

clone_size: .
j_call: TRBJ1-1
v_call: TRBV29-1
d_call: TRBD1
cdr3_aa: CSAGQGNTEAFF
cdr3_nt: TGCAGCGCCGGACAGGGGAACACTGAAGCTTTCTTT

clone_size: .
j_call: TRBJ2-3
v_call: TRBV5-1
d_call: TRBD1
cdr3_aa: CASPQGVTSTDTQYF
cdr3_nt: TGCGCCAGCCCGCAGGGGGTCACTAGCACAGATACGCAGTATTTT

clone_size: once
j_call: TRBJ2-1
v_call: TRBV7-2
d_call: .
cdr3_aa: CASSSSGSGGKVGEQFF
cdr3_nt: TGTGCCAGCAGCTCATCTGGGTCCGGCGGGAAGGTTGGTGAGCAGTTCTTC

clone_size: few
j_call: TRBJ1-5
v_call: TRBV19
d_call: .
cdr3_aa: CASSNLRLLSNQPQHF
cdr3_nt: TGTGCCAGTAGTAACCTCAGACTTCTTAGCAATCAGCCCCAGCATTTT

clone_size: .
j_call: TRBJ1-3
v_call: TRBV4-3
d_call: TRBD1
cdr3_aa: CASSQTGQAGGNTIYF
cdr3_nt: TGCGCCAGCAGCCAAACGGGACAGGCCGGTGGAAACACCATATATTTT

clone_size: .
j_call: TRBJ2-7
v_call: TRBV4-3
d_call: TRBD1
cdr3_aa: CASTPTGITYEQYF
cdr3_nt: TGCGCCAGCACTCCGACAGGGATAACCTACGAGCAGTACTTC

clone_size: .
j_call: TRBJ1-2
v_call: TRBV19
d_call: .
cdr3_aa: CASSTQDSFFGNGYTF
cdr3_nt: TGTGCCAGTAGTACCCAAGACAGTTTCTTTGGAAATGGCTACACCTTC

clone_size: once
j_call: TRBJ2-1
v_call: TRBV19
d_call: TRBD1
cdr3_aa: CASSITGGNEQFF
cdr3_nt: TGTGCCAGTAGTATTACAGGGGGCAATGAGCAGTTCTTC

clone_size: .
j_call: TRBJ1-3
v_call: TRBV11-2
d_call: TRBD1
cdr3_aa: CASSGTGGAGNTIYF
cdr3_nt: TGTGCCAGCAGCGGAACAGGGGGCGCCGGAAACACCATATATTTT

clone_size: .
j_call: TRBJ1-4
v_call: TRBV28
d_call: .
cdr3_aa: CASTGTRNEKLFF
cdr3_nt: TGTGCCAGCACTGGGACAAGAAATGAAAAACTGTTTTTT

clone_size: .
j_call: TRBJ2-4
v_call: TRBV7-2
d_call: TRBD2
cdr3_aa: CASSPKAGLAKNIQYF
cdr3_nt: TGTGCCAGCAGCCCTAAAGCGGGACTAGCCAAAAACATTCAGTACTTC

clone_size: .
j_call: TRBJ1-5
v_call: TRBV4-1
d_call: .
cdr3_aa: CASSQVGQDQPQHF
cdr3_nt: TGCGCCAGCAGCCAAGTGGGTCAGGATCAGCCCCAGCATTTT

clone_size: .
j_call: TRBJ2-5
v_call: TRBV4-3
d_call: .
cdr3_aa: CASSQEFRQEETQYF
cdr3_nt: TGCGCCAGCAGCCAAGAGTTTCGGCAGGAAGAGACCCAGTACTTC

clone_size: .
j_call: TRBJ1-3
v_call: TRBV2
d_call: .
cdr3_aa: CASSVQGSGNTIYF
cdr3_nt: TGTGCCAGCAGTGTTCAGGGCTCTGGAAACACCATATATTTT

clone_size: .
j_call: TRBJ2-3
v_call: TRBV4-3
d_call: .
cdr3_aa: CASSQAGVAGSTDTQYF
cdr3_nt: TGCGCCAGCAGCCAAGCGGGAGTAGCAGGAAGCACAGATACGCAGTATTTT

clone_size: .
j_call: TRBJ2-3
v_call: TRBV30
d_call: TRBD1
cdr3_aa: CAWRDQGAMGTQYF
cdr3_nt: TGTGCCTGGAGAGATCAGGGGGCGATGGGGACGCAGTATTTT

clone_size: once
j_call: TRBJ2-1
v_call: TRBV11-3
d_call: TRBD2
cdr3_aa: CASSLGRLAGGNEQFF
cdr3_nt: TGTGCCAGCAGCTTGGGAAGACTAGCGGGAGGCAATGAGCAGTTCTTC

clone_size: .
j_call: TRBJ2-7
v_call: TRBV30
d_call: TRBD2
cdr3_aa: CAWSWGTSEQYF
cdr3_nt: TGTGCCTGGAGTTGGGGGACTAGCGAGCAGTACTTC

clone_size: .
j_call: TRBJ2-7
v_call: TRBV7-6
d_call: .
cdr3_aa: CASSPGPGEQYF
cdr3_nt: TGTGCCAGCAGCCCTGGGCCGGGGGAGCAGTACTTC

clone_size: many
j_call: TRBJ2-7
v_call: TRBV19
d_call: TRBD2
cdr3_aa: CASSPGTSGAYEQYF
cdr3_nt: TGTGCCAGTAGTCCAGGGACTAGCGGGGCATACGAGCAGTACTTC

clone_size: once
j_call: TRBJ2-2
v_call: TRBV7-3
d_call: TRBD2
cdr3_aa: CASSLSRLAGGRGELFF
cdr3_nt: TGTGCCAGCAGCCTATCGCGACTAGCGGGAGGTCGCGGGGAGCTGTTTTTT